These 13 T cell receptor beta chains originate from one sample sequenced in a study of shared clonotypes between healthy human individuals. Clones were read by immunoSEQ multiplex PCR, and TCRdb kept only the in-frame ones, dropping some. The table shows about 2 million clones, with approximately 95% occurring only once. Sequenced: naive CD4+ T cells sorted from blood. Subset meaning: CD45RA+ positively selected. Every receptor here comes from a man between 18 and 29 years old in good health.

The genes are TRBV11-3 and TRBJ2-5; no clear D gene. The J call may be in error: the DNA end matches TRBJ2-7 better. Germline assignment: CDR1 SGHNT and CDR2 YENEEA. The CDR3 totals 12 residues. Written as DNA, the CDR3 is TGTGCCAGCAGCTTAGAGGCCGGCGAGCAGTACTTC. It codes for CASSLEAGEQYF.

This rearrangement joins TRBV7-3 to TRBJ1-6, with 8 bases lining up with TRBD1. The V gene's germline CDR1 is SGHTA and CDR2 FQGTGA. The CDR3 consists of 14 residues. The V gene end was trimmed by 4 bases and the J gene end by 10 bases; junction bases not matched to a gene: 6. This chain's CDR3 is CASSSGQGGSPLHF. The CDR3 DNA is TGTGCCAGCAGCTCCGGACAGGGAGGCTCACCCCTCCACTTT.

This rearrangement joins TRBV4-1 to TRBJ2-1, with D possibly being TRBD2 (5 bases). Germline V gives CDR1 MGHRA, CDR2 YSYEKL. The CDR3 has 17 residues. The germline V and J ends were trimmed by 0 bases and 2 bases, with 14 bases remaining between them. The chain's CDR3 is CASSQDLTSGTYNEQFF. In DNA, the CDR3 is TGCGCCAGCAGCCAAGATCTAACCAGCGGCACCTACAATGAGCAGTTCTTC.

This rearrangement joins TRBV29-1 to TRBJ2-3; TRBD2 aligns across 7 bases. Germline-derived CDR1 and CDR2 are SQVTM and ANQGSEA. V shed 4 bases and J 4 bases; nucleotides not matched to a gene: 8. The CDR3 is 14 residues long. The CDR3: CSVGRAGSADTQYF. As DNA, the CDR3 is TGCAGCGTTGGGCGAGCGGGATCGGCAGATACGCAGTATTTT.

The chain employs TRBV6-5 and TRBJ1-1; D gene uncertain. The V gene lost 7 bases and the J gene lost 1 base, with 7 bases spanning the gap. The CDR3 runs to 12 residues. Per the germline V gene, CDR1 is MNHEY and CDR2 is SVGAGI. The CDR3 is CASTSENTEAFF. The CDR3 coding sequence is TGTGCCAGCACCTCAGAGAACACTGAAGCTTTCTTT.

This chain joins TRBV5-1 and TRBJ2-2, with 9 nucleotides matching TRBD1. With 4 bases clipped from V and 6 bases from J, the junction kept 7 bases outside the gene matches. The CDR3 loop spans 15 amino acids. Germline V lookup: CDR1 SGHRS, CDR2 YFSETQ. The CDR3 nucleotides are TGCGCCAGCAGCCCTACAGGGGGCGGCTCCGGGGAGCTGTTTTTT. This translates into CASSPTGGGSGELFF.

Only one count was recorded for this clone. V usage is TRBV19 and J usage is TRBJ1-2; perhaps TRBD1 as D (5 bases). CDR1 and CDR2 (germline): LNHDA, SQIVND (reference sequence). Trimming removed 7 bases at V and 2 bases at J, with 11 bases between. The CDR3 is made up of 13 amino acids. CDR3: CASTPGANYGYTF. CDR3 coding DNA: TGTGCCAGTACCCCCGGGGCCAACTATGGCTACACCTTC. Full variable domain (remainder filled in from reference TRBV19 and TRBJ1-2): DGGITQSPKYLFRKEGQNVTLSCEQNLNHDAMYWYRQDPGQGLRLIYYSQIVNDFQKGDIAEGYSVSREKKESFPLTVTSAQKNPTAFYLCASTPGANYGYTFGSGTRLTVV.

The chain has TRBV6-8 and TRBJ2-1; perhaps TRBD1 as D (5 bases). V was trimmed by 10 bases and J by 8 bases, leaving 18 bases between them. Germline CDR1 reads MNHGY; CDR2 reads SAAAGT. The CDR3 totals 13 residues. CDR3 amino acids: CATKGKGEDEQFF. The DNA of the CDR3 is TGTGCCACCAAGGGGAAGGGCGAAGATGAGCAGTTCTTC.

The chain links TRBV5-4 to TRBJ2-2; 9 bases are a match to TRBD1. Per germline, CDR1 SGHNT and CDR2 YYREEE (reference sequence). With 3 bases clipped from V and 4 bases from J, the junction kept 7 bases outside the gene matches. The CDR3 runs 16 residues. The CDR3 DNA is TGTGCCAGCAGCTCTCCGGGACAGGGTTCCACCGGGGAGCTGTTTTTT. Protein sequence: CASSSPGQGSTGELFF.

This chain links TRBV9 with TRBJ2-3, with unresolved D. The CDR3 consists of 14 residues. V was trimmed by 1 base and J by 2 bases, leaving 8 bases between them. Looked up from germline, CDR1 is SGDLS and CDR2 is YYNGEE. As DNA, the CDR3 is TGTGCCAGCAGCGTATCGGCCGACACAGATACGCAGTATTTT. Translating it yields CASSVSADTDTQYF.

This chain links TRBV19 with TRBJ2-5, with D perhaps TRBD1 (6 bases). Germline CDR1 LNHDA, CDR2 SQIVND (reference sequence). CDR3 size: 15 residues. With 3 bases removed from V and 2 bases from J, the gap between germline ends came to 13 bases. CDR3 sequence reads: CASSMTGYHQETQYF. In DNA, the CDR3 is TGTGCCAGTAGTATGACAGGCTACCATCAAGAGACCCAGTACTTC.

Concerning this clone itself: The same CDR3 also results from other DNA sequences found in this sample. The V call is TRBV5-1, the J call TRBJ1-3; tentatively, D is TRBD1 (6 bases). The V and J ends lost 3 bases and 2 bases respectively, with 9 bases between them. The CDR3 is 14 amino acids. Germline CDR1 is SGHRS and CDR2 is YFSETQ. The CDR3 sequence: CASSSGGAGNTIYF. The DNA for the CDR3 is TGCGCCAGCAGCTCTGGGGGCGCTGGAAACACCATATATTTT.

Concerning this clone: Other nucleotide sequences in the sample specify the same CDR3. The chain combines TRBV19 with TRBJ2-1, with TRBD2 matching over 14 bases. The CDR3 extends over 13 amino acids. Germline V gene sequence: CDR1 LNHDA, CDR2 SQIVND (reference sequence). J gave up 7 bases and V 11 bases, and 4 bases lay outside the gene matches. The CDR3 here is CASRLAGGNEQFF. As DNA, the CDR3 is TGTGCCTCACGACTAGCGGGAGGGAATGAGCAGTTCTTC.